This T cell receptor beta chain was profiled in a study of blood T cell repertoires in COVID-19. Study background: Samples representing acute and convalescent COVID-19 were sourced from the United States, Italy and Spain. From T cells, B-cell-depleted T cells, or PBMCs came the material, which was cDNA or gDNA.

Original analysis: The assay estimated nucleated cells by amplifying reference gene primers. Sequencing used immunoSEQ multiplex PCR; TCRdb keeps in-frame clones, though not all of them. The DNA was the basis for D and trimming; V, J and clone size are from that table. The data show about 65,000 clones, over 85% seen once. The sequence came from a man between 65 and 85 years old with active COVID-19. Sequencing was performed on peripheral blood.

The DNA for the CDR3 is TGTGCCAGCTCATCCGGGACAGTATTCGCCGGGGAGCTGTTTTTT. Residues: CASSSGTVFAGELFF. The chain combines TRBV18 with TRBJ2-2; 7 bases agree with TRBD1. The CDR3 is 15 residues long. Germline CDR1 is KGHSH and CDR2 is LQKENI. V dropped 5 bases and J dropped 6; count of bases not matched to a gene: 9. Full variable domain (outside the CDR3, taken from reference TRBV18 and TRBJ2-2): NAGVMQNPRHLVRRRGQEARLRCSPMKGHSHVYWYRQLPEEGLKFMVYLQKENIIDESGMPKERFSAEFPKEGPSILRIQQVVRGDSAAYFCASSSGTVFAGELFFGEGSRLTVL.